The 9 T cell receptor beta chains below come from one sample, sequenced in a study of metastatic and nonmetastatic thyroid tumors. Among the patients, none had received any treatment before thyroid surgery. TCRdb re-called the PCR reads with MiXCR. The sample gives some 25,000 clones, roughly 18% of which show up once; about 4.2% is in the top ten. The sequenced sample consisted of blood. These TCRs come from a male donor with papillary thyroid cancer or a benign thyroid nodule (not recorded which). Some clones in this sample may be carry-over from other donors' samples.

This clone was recorded at least ten times. The chain combines TRBV15 with TRBJ2-5; D unclear. V lost 3 bases, J lost 7 bases, and 12 bases lay in between. The CDR3 extends over 13 amino acids. Germline lookup yields CDR1 LNHNV and CDR2 YYDKDF (reference sequence). CDR3 sequence: CATSRDPDGTQYF. The DNA of the CDR3 is TGTGCCACCAGCAGGGATCCGGATGGGACCCAGTACTTC.

This clone was seen repeatedly, ten times or more. V gene TRBV18 combines with J gene TRBJ2-5; the match to TRBD1 covers 10 bases. Per germline, CDR1 KGHSH and CDR2 LQKENI. The CDR3 has 14 amino acids. The junction had 2 bases not matched to a gene; V was cut back by 2 bases and J by 5 bases. The CDR3 sequence: CASSPGTGAETQYF. CDR3 DNA: TGTGCCAGCTCACCAGGGACAGGGGCCGAGACCCAGTACTTC.

As for this clone: Compared with germline, one end of the junction differs, possibly owing to a read error. This sequence joins TRBV5-6 and TRBJ2-7, with TRBD1 identical over 7 bases. Germline CDR1 and CDR2: SGHDT and YYEEEE. CDR3 length: 16 residues. CDR3 coding DNA: TGTGCCAGCAGCTTGGAGACACAGGGGAGCTCCGACGAGCAGTACTTC. Amino acids: CASSLETQGSSDEQYF.

This clone has at least ten counts. The chain carries TRBV6-1 and TRBJ1-3; D may be TRBD1 (6 bases). Trimming left V 6 bases short and J 4 bases short, with 19 bases between. The CDR3 sequence is 16 residues long. Germline CDR1 is MNHNS and CDR2 is SASEGT. CDR3 in amino acids: CASSLGGGRGGNTIYF. In DNA, the CDR3 is TGTGCCAGCAGCCTGGGCGGGGGGCGAGGAGGAAACACCATATATTTT.

Concerning this clone itself: At one end, the junction sequence differs from germline, possibly due to a read error. The chain joins TRBV27 to TRBJ2-2, with D possibly TRBD2 on 5 matching bases. This CDR3 has 14 amino acids. Looked up from germline, CDR1 is MNHEY and CDR2 is SMNVEV (reference sequence). The DNA of the CDR3 is TGTGCCAGCAAGGCTAGCCCTAACACCGGTGAGCCGTTTTTT. Protein product: CASKASPNTGEPFF.

This clone was detected only a few times. This chain links TRBV24-1 with TRBJ1-2, with a tentative D call TRBD1 (5 bases). The V gene lost 5 bases and the J gene lost 4 bases, with 13 bases spanning the gap. CDR3 length: 14 amino acids. Germline CDR1 KGHDR, CDR2 SFDVKD. The CDR3 DNA sequence: TGTGCCACCAGTGCAGGAGGGGAGGGCTATGGCTACACCTTC. Translated, it gives CATSAGGEGYGYTF.

This clone was seen many times. The V call is TRBV7-8, the J call TRBJ1-5; 8 bases fit TRBD1. The V gene end was trimmed by 3 bases and the J gene end by 15 bases; junction bases not matched to a gene: 7. This CDR3 spans 12 amino acids. In germline, CDR1 is SGHVS, CDR2 FQNEAQ. In DNA, the CDR3 is TGTGCCAGCAGCTTGGCAGGGGGCAAGCTGCATTTT. Its translation: CASSLAGGKLHF. The full variable domain, completed using reference TRBV7-8 and TRBJ1-5, is GAGVSQSPRYKVAKRGQDVALRCDPISGHVSLFWYQQALGQGPEFLTYFQNEAQLDKSGLPSDRFFAERPEGSVSTLKIQRTQQEDSAVYLCASSLAGGKLHFGDGTRLSIL.

The table lists this clone with many counts. This chain uses TRBV25-1 with TRBJ2-5; D is unclear. Germline V gene sequence: CDR1 MGHDK, CDR2 SYGVNS. The CDR3 totals 14 residues. Trimming took 4 bases from V and 0 from J, leaving 9 bases between them. The CDR3 bases are TGTGCCAGCAGTGCTTCTCCGTACCAAGAGACCCAGTACTTC. Its protein is CASSASPYQETQYF.

This clone is medium-sized. V is TRBV6-5 and J is TRBJ1-2; D perhaps matches TRBD1 (5 bases). Germline-derived CDR1 and CDR2 are MNHEY and SVGAGI. CDR3 length: 16 amino acids. The V gene lost 0 bases and the J gene lost 5 bases, with 16 bases spanning the gap. The CDR3 protein is CASSYSMAGPGYGYTF. The CDR3 coding sequence is TGTGCCAGCAGTTACTCGATGGCAGGGCCGGGGTATGGCTACACCTTC.